One and the same sample provided the 21 T cell receptor beta chains below, sequenced in a study of blood T cell repertoires in COVID-19. Sequenced by immunoSEQ multiplex PCR; TCRdb stores in-frame clones only, minus some. Here the sample spans tens of thousands of clones, 60% to 80% being singletons. Sequencing was performed on peripheral blood. The receptors here all came from a human donor in a cohort sampled during active COVID-19.

Here the CDR3 DNA reads TGTGCCAGCAGCCGCCTAGCGGGGAACGGACCTAGCACAGATACGCAGTATTTT. Encoded protein: CASSRLAGNGPSTDTQYF. The chain couples TRBV7-3 to TRBJ2-3; 9 bases align to TRBD2. CDR1 and CDR2 from the germline V gene are SGHTA and FQGTGA. Germline trimming cut 5 bases from V and 0 bases from J; bases unmatched to any gene: 12. This CDR3 region has 18 residues.

V gene TRBV4-3 combines with J gene TRBJ1-1; a weak D match, TRBD1 (6 bases). Germline CDR1 is LGHNA and CDR2 is YSLEER. Trimming cost V 1 base and J 4 bases, with 13 bases left between them. The CDR3 length is 15 residues. DNA for the CDR3: TGCGCCAGCAGCCAAGGCACAGGGTTTGGCACTGAAGCTTTCTTT. It encodes CASSQGTGFGTEAFF.

This clone was seen only once. CDR3 sequence: CASSVRDRGYTF. The CDR3 DNA is TGTGCCAGCAGTGTGCGGGATCGGGGCTACACCTTC. The chain is built from TRBV27 and TRBJ1-2; D is ambiguous. The CDR3 is made up of 12 amino acids. V was cut by 5 bases and J by 8 bases, with 12 bases left in between. Germline V gene lookup returns CDR1 MNHEY and CDR2 SMNVEV (reference sequence).

The chain carries TRBV11-3 and TRBJ2-2, with TRBD2 matching 13 bases. The length of the CDR3 is 17 residues. Trimming took 5 bases from V and 5 from J; bases not matched to a gene: 8. Germline assignment: CDR1 SGHNT and CDR2 YENEEA. This CDR3 is CASSPVGLAGRTGELFF. The CDR3 DNA follows: TGTGCCAGCAGCCCCGTGGGACTAGCGGGAAGGACCGGGGAGCTGTTTTTT.

The DNA of the CDR3 is TGTGCCAGTAGTGCAGGGCAGCGGGAGGTGACAGATACGCAGTATTTT. The encoded protein is CASSAGQREVTDTQYF. The V and J genes are TRBV19 and TRBJ2-3, with TRBD2 identical over 9 bases. The CDR3 has 16 residues. CDR1 and CDR2 from the germline V gene are LNHDA and SQIVND (reference sequence). Trimming cost V 5 bases and J 3 bases; bases outside gene matches: 9.

This chain connects TRBV5-1 to TRBJ1-1; D possibly corresponds to TRBD1 (5 bases). Germline V lookup: CDR1 SGHRS, CDR2 YFSETQ. V lost 7 bases, J lost 0 bases, and 16 bases lay in between. The CDR3 has 15 residues. CDR3 sequence reads: CASRPGGGMNTEAFF. The CDR3, as DNA: TGCGCCAGCCGCCCGGGGGGGGGTATGAACACTGAAGCTTTCTTT.

The chain couples TRBV7-9 to TRBJ1-4; 9 nucleotides line up with TRBD1. V was clipped by 5 bases and J by 8 bases; unmatched bases: 12. The CDR3 has 16 amino acids. Germline assignment: CDR1 SEHNR and CDR2 FQNEAQ (reference sequence). CDR3: CASSQSGQGFREKLFF. The DNA for the CDR3 is TGTGCCAGCAGCCAATCCGGACAGGGGTTCAGGGAAAAACTGTTTTTT.

This clone was detected only a few times. The rearrangement joins TRBV7-8 to TRBJ2-5; TRBD2 aligns across 9 bases. The germline V gene encodes CDR1 SGHVS and CDR2 FQNEAQ. The CDR3 covers 16 residues. V lost 3 bases and J lost 6; bases outside the gene matches: 11. CDR3 DNA: TGTGCCAGCAGCTTCCGGGCGAATAGCGGGAGCCAGACCCAGTACTTC. Translation: CASSFRANSGSQTQYF.

The chain is built from TRBV4-2 and TRBJ1-1; 7 nucleotides match TRBD1. CDR1 is LGHNA, CDR2 YNFKEQ, per germline. The trim removed 3 bases at V and 3 bases at J, leaving 7 bases unmatched. The CDR3 totals 15 residues. The CDR3 loop reads CASSHGQEGDTEAFF. The CDR3 DNA sequence: TGTGCCAGCAGCCACGGACAGGAGGGCGACACTGAAGCTTTCTTT.

The chain is built from TRBV2 and TRBJ2-7, with no clear D. The V end lost 5 bases, the J end lost 3 bases, and 2 bases lay between the germline ends. The CDR3 is made up of 10 amino acids. Germline V gene lookup returns CDR1 SNHLY and CDR2 FYNNEI. The CDR3 is CASSRYEQYF. For the CDR3, the DNA is TGTGCCAGCAGTCGCTACGAGCAGTACTTC. The variable domain in full, completed from reference TRBV2 and TRBJ2-7, reads EPEVTQTPSHQVTQMGQEVILRCVPISNHLYFYWYRQILGQKVEFLVSFYNNEISEKSEIFDDQFSVERPDGSNFTLKIRSTKLEDSAMYFCASSRYEQYFGPGTRLTVT.

The rearrangement links TRBV7-9 to TRBJ2-4, with 7 bases identical to TRBD1. Trimming removed 5 bases from V and 8 bases from J; junction bases left unmatched: 9. The CDR3 is made up of 14 amino acids. Germline-derived CDR1 and CDR2 are SEHNR and FQNEAQ (reference sequence). The CDR3 DNA follows: TGTGCCAGCAGCCGAGAACAGGGGTTGGACATTCAGTACTTC. This encodes CASSREQGLDIQYF. The variable domain in full, completed from reference TRBV7-9 and TRBJ2-4, reads DTGVSQNPRHKITKRGQNVTFRCDPISEHNRLYWYRQTLGQGPEFLTYFQNEAQLEKSRLLSDRFSAERPKGSFSTLEIQRTEQGDSAMYLCASSREQGLDIQYFGAGTRLSVL.

The chain employs TRBV11-1 and TRBJ2-5; maybe TRBD2 (7 bases). This CDR3 is built from 14 residues. V lost 5 bases and J 5 bases, leaving 15 bases between the germline ends. The germline V gene has CDR1 SGHAT and CDR2 FQDESV (reference sequence). This chain's CDR3 is CASSKYREGETQYF. CDR3 in DNA: TGTGCCAGCAGCAAATACAGGGAGGGGGAGACCCAGTACTTC.

This clone was recorded a few times. The rearrangement links TRBV3-1 (or the pseudogene TRBV3-2) to TRBJ2-1, with TRBD1 matching 10 bases. CDR1 and CDR2 (germline): LGHDT, YNNKEL (reference sequence). Trimming at V came to 6 bases and at J to 2 bases, leaving 1 base not matched to a gene. The CDR3 is 14 residues long. CDR3 in DNA: TGTGCCAGCAGAGACAGGGGGCCCTACAATGAGCAGTTCTTC. Protein sequence: CASRDRGPYNEQFF.

The chain has TRBV19 and TRBJ2-1; 8 bases are shared with TRBD2. V shed 10 bases and J 6 bases; nucleotides not matched to a gene: 17. The CDR3 is 16 residues long. CDR1 and CDR2 (germline): LNHDA, SQIVND (reference sequence). In DNA, the CDR3 is TGTGCCACTAGGGGCGGGAGGAACGCTTTCTTCAATGAGCAGTTCTTC. Its translation: CATRGGRNAFFNEQFF.

J is TRBJ1-1 and V is TRBV19; unclear D gene. Deletions cut 5 bases from V and 1 base from J, with 26 bases between. Per the germline V gene, CDR1 is LNHDA and CDR2 is SQIVND (reference sequence). The CDR3 contains 19 residues. The chain's CDR3 is CASSVYLFDSVLKNTEAFF. CDR3 in DNA: TGTGCCAGTAGTGTCTACCTCTTTGATTCCGTTTTAAAGAACACTGAAGCTTTCTTT.

This sequence joins TRBV19 and TRBJ2-1, with TRBD2 identical over 9 bases. The V gene's germline CDR1 is LNHDA and CDR2 SQIVND (reference sequence). The V segment lost 4 bases and the J segment 5 bases; nucleotides outside the gene matches: 6. The CDR3 length is 15 residues. The CDR3 loop is CASSKGGGGNNEQFF. In DNA form, the CDR3 reads TGTGCCAGTAGTAAGGGCGGGGGGGGAAACAATGAGCAGTTCTTC.

The genes are TRBV5-4 and TRBJ2-1; 10 bases are shared with TRBD2. The CDR3 consists of 17 residues. The V gene end was trimmed by 2 bases and the J gene end by 1 base; junction bases not matched to a gene: 6. The germline V gene encodes CDR1 SGHNT and CDR2 YYREEE (reference sequence). CDR3 DNA sequence: TGTGCCAGCAGCTTAAAGCGGGGGGGTCTTTCCTACAATGAGCAGTTCTTC. Protein sequence: CASSLKRGGLSYNEQFF.

The chain links TRBV4-2 to TRBJ1-2, with 9 bases that match TRBD1. The germline V gene has CDR1 LGHNA and CDR2 YNFKEQ. The trim removed 0 bases at V and 8 bases at J, leaving 10 bases unmatched. CDR3 length: 16 residues. This chain's CDR3 is CASSQDSTGGSRGYTF. The CDR3 DNA is TGTGCCAGCAGCCAAGATTCAACAGGGGGCAGTAGGGGCTACACCTTC.

This clone appeared a single time. The V and J genes are TRBV5-1 and TRBJ1-1; D is unresolved. CDR1 SGHRS and CDR2 YFSETQ come from the germline V gene. Deletions cut 0 bases from V and 4 bases from J, with 13 bases between. CDR3 length: 15 amino acids. CDR3 in amino acids: CASSLDAVLATEAFF. The CDR3 bases are TGCGCCAGCAGCTTGGATGCAGTCTTGGCCACTGAAGCTTTCTTT.

The chain links TRBV28 to TRBJ1-4; D gene ambiguous. CDR1 is MDHEN and CDR2 is SYDVKM in the germline V gene. This CDR3 region has 14 residues. The V end was cut by 8 bases, the J end by 6 bases, with 16 bases between. CDR3 loop: CASAQAGRDEKLFF. CDR3 in DNA: TGTGCCAGCGCCCAGGCGGGGAGGGATGAAAAACTGTTTTTT.

This chain uses TRBV2 with TRBJ1-4, with a possible D match to TRBD1 (5 bases). V was cut by 4 bases and J by 7 bases, with 10 bases left in between. From germline, CDR1 is SNHLY and CDR2 FYNNEI. The CDR3 runs to 13 residues. CDR3 nucleotide sequence: TGTGCCAGCAGTGGGAGGGGAGGTGAAAAACTGTTTTTT. Amino acid sequence: CASSGRGGEKLFF.